This T cell receptor (beta chain) was sequenced in a study of beta chain features in type 1 diabetes. Expressed TCRB transcripts got sequenced, as all isolated RNA was reverse transcribed. Sequencing was performed with immunoSEQ multiplex PCR; in TCRdb, only in-frame clones are kept and a portion is missing. The sample lists 300,000 to 400,000 clones, less than 10% seen once, with 0.44% in the top ten. This clone occurred a few times. The TCR originated in a woman between 18 and 29 years old in good health. Sequenced sample: central memory CD4+ T cells from blood.

The CDR3 nucleotides are TGCGCCAGCAGCTTGGAAGCGGGCACAGATACGCAGTATTTT. This sequence encodes CASSLEAGTDTQYF. J is TRBJ2-3 and V is TRBV5-1; D possibly corresponds to TRBD2 (5 bases). Germline V gene data show CDR1 as SGHRS and CDR2 as YFSETQ. Trimming took 0 bases from V and 1 from J, leaving 6 bases between them. The CDR3 spans 14 residues.